This T cell receptor (beta chain) was found in a study of identical twins. Study-level results: For cord blood, abundant beta clonotypes had fewer insertions, unlike memory repertoires, which showed none. Part of the zero-insertion signal could reflect confounding by invariant MAIT and iNKT cells. Compared with unrelated sharing, twin-shared out-of-frame alpha sequences had more low-probability sequences.

CDR3 length: 15 amino acids. Germline CDR1 SGHRS, CDR2 YFSETQ. The V gene end was trimmed by 4 bases and the J gene end by 3 bases; junction bases not matched to a gene: 3. cDNA molecules carried unique molecular identifiers, and template switching added a universal primer site. TCRdb analysed the 5' RACE reads with MiXCR anew, one entry per CDR3 protein. The sample consists of 650,000 to 800,000 distinct CDR3 sequences, under 9% of them appearing once. This clonotype was observed at least ten times. Its specificity is unknown. The sample also formed part of further work on yellow fever vaccine responses in identical twins.

The TCR originated in a woman aged 18-29 years in good health. The sequenced sample was PBMCs. The rearrangement joins TRBV5-1 to TRBJ2-2; 10 positions agree with TRBD1. The CDR3 DNA reads as TGCGCCAGCAGCGCGGGGACAGGGGACACCGGGGAGCTGTTTTTT. Protein product: CASSAGTGDTGELFF.